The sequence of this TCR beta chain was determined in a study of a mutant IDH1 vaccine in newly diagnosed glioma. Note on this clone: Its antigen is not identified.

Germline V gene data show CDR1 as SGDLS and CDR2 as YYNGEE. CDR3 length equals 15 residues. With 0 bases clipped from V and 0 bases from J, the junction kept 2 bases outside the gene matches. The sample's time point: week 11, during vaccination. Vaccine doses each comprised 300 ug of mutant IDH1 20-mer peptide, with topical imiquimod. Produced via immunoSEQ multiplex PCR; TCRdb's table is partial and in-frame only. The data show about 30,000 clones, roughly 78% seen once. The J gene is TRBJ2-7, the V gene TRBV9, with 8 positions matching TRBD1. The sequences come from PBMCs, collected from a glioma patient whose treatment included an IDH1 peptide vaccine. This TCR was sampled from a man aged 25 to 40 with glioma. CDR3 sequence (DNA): TGTGCCAGCAGCGTAGGGACAGGGATCTCCTACGAGCAGTACTTC. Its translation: CASSVGTGISYEQYF.